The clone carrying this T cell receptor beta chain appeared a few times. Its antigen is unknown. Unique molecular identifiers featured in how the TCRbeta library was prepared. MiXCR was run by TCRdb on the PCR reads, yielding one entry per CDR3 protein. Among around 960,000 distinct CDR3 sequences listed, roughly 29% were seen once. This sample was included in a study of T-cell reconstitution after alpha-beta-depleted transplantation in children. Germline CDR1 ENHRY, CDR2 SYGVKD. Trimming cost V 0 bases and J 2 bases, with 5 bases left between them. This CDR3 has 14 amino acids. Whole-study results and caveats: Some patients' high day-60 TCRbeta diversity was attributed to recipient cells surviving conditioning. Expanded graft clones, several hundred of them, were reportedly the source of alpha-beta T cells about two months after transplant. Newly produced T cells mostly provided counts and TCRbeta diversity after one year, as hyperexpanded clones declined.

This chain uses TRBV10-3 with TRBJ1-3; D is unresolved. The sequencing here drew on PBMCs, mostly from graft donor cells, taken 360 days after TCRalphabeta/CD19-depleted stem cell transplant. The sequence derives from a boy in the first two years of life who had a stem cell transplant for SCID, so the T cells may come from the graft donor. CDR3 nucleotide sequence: TGTGCCATCAGTGAGTCAATAACTGGAAACACCATATATTTT. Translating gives CAISESITGNTIYF.